The clone carrying this T cell receptor (beta chain) was detected many times. The source of the sample is a study of T cells in Graves' hyperthyroidism and ophthalmopathy. The germline V and J ends were trimmed by 2 bases and 3 bases, with 17 bases remaining between them. Germline V gene lookup returns CDR1 GTSNPN and CDR2 SVGIG (reference sequence). This CDR3 has 16 amino acids. TCR beta CDR3 regions were amplified from RNA. Initially, a first-round RT-PCR of the TCR CDR3 employed the HTBI primer set. TCRdb re-called the multiplex PCR reads with MiXCR, one entry per CDR3 protein. The sample records around 620,000 distinct CDR3 sequences, 15% to 20% being singletons.

This chain connects TRBV30 to TRBJ1-5, with TRBD1 as a possible D gene (5 bases). What was sequenced was blood. The TCR sequence derives from a woman aged 25 to 39 with Graves' hyperthyroidism. CDR3 DNA: TGTGCCTGGAGTATATTCGACAGCGGACCCAATCAGCCCCAGCATTTT. Translated: CAWSIFDSGPNQPQHF. Drawing the rest from reference TRBV30 and TRBJ1-5, the complete variable domain is SQTIHQWPATLVQPVGSPLSLECTVEGTSNPNLYWYRQAAGRGLQLLFYSVGIGQISSEVPQNLSASRPQDRQFILSSKKLLLSDSGFYLCAWSIFDSGPNQPQHFGDGTRLSIL.